The clone carrying this T cell receptor beta chain has ten or more counts. Its specificity is unknown. Individual TCR cDNA molecules each bore their own unique molecular identifier. MiXCR, applied by TCRdb to the 5' RACE reads, yields one record per CDR3 protein. The sample lists about 23,000 distinct CDR3 sequences; about 4.7% were seen once. These data belong to a study of spatial heterogeneity in lung cancer. The length of the CDR3 is 15 residues. The ends were cut back, 0 bases at V and 5 bases at J, with 13 bases in the middle. Germline V gene lookup returns CDR1 KGHSH and CDR2 LQKENI. Indicated time point: sample taken at primary tumor resection. Donation came from roughly 72 patients with untreated early-stage non-small cell lung cancer. Whole RNA obtained from tumor, nontumor lung or frozen PBMC underwent sequencing without sorting. Points from the study as a whole: At resection, ubiquitous expanded tumor TCRs appeared in blood more than at follow-up.

This receptor was obtained from a male donor with early-stage non-small cell lung cancer. This chain links TRBV18 with TRBJ1-1, with TRBD1 as a possible D gene (5 bases). Sequenced here: PBMCs, sampled at surgery. In DNA, the CDR3 is TGTGCCAGCTCACCACCGGAGGGGTGGGGGACTGAAGCTTTCTTT. This gives the protein CASSPPEGWGTEAFF.